This TCR beta chain was observed in a study of shared clonotypes between healthy human individuals. The overall study: There were three CD4 naive, three CD4 memory, two CD8 naive and one CD8 memory plates per donor.

V lost 3 bases and J lost 8, with 17 bases in between. Germline CDR1 reads SGDLS; CDR2 reads YYNGEE. CDR3 length: 15 amino acids. The data were produced by immunoSEQ multiplex PCR, yet TCRdb's version contains in-frame clones alone and is incomplete. The repertoire holds about 1.1 million clones, with roughly 77% as singletons. The sequencing input was memory CD4+ T cells from PBMCs. Sample subset: CD45RA-negative fraction. The receptor's source is a man aged 18 to 29 in good health. Some clones in this sample may be carry-over from other donors' samples. The V and J genes are TRBV9 and TRBJ2-2; a weak D match, TRBD1 (5 bases). CDR3 nucleotide sequence: TGTGCCAGCAGCGCTGGTGGGGCCCAAAAAGGGGAGCTGTTTTTT. It yields the protein CASSAGGAQKGELFF.